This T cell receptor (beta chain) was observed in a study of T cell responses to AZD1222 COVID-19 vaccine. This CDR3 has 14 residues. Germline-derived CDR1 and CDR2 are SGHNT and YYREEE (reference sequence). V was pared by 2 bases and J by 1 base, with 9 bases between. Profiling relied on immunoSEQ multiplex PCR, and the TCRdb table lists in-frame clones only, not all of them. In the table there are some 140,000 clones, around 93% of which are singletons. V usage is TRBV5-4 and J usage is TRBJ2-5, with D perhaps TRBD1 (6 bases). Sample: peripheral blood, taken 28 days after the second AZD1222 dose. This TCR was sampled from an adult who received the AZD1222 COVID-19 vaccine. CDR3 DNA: TGTGCCAGCAGCTTACAGGGAAGCCAAGAGACCCAGTACTTC. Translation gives CASSLQGSQETQYF.